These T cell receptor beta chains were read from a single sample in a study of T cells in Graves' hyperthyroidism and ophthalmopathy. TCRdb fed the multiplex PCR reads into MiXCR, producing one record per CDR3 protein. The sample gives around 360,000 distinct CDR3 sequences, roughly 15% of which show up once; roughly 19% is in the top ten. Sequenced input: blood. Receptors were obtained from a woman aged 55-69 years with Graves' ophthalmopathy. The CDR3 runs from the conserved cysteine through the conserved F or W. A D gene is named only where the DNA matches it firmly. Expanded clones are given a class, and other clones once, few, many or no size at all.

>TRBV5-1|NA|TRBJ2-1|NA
CASGGAAPNEQFF
TGCGCCAGCGGGGGGGCGGCGCCCAATGAGCAGTTCTTC
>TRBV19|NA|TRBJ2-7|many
CASSMGTGARYEQYF
TGTGCCAGTAGTATGGGGACGGGGGCGAGGTACGAGCAGTACTTC
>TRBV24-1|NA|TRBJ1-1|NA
CATGSSTEAFF
TGTGCCACCGGGAGTAGCACTGAAGCTTTCTTT
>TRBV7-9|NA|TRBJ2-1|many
CASSYPRGGYNEQFF
TGTGCCAGCAGCTATCCGAGGGGGGGATACAATGAGCAGTTCTTC
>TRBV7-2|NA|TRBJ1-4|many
CASSTLGAANEKLFF
TGTGCCAGCAGCACCCTGGGGGCTGCTAATGAAAAACTGTTTTTT
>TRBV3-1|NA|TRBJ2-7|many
CASSQELASVTYEQYF
TGTGCCAGCAGCCAAGAATTGGCTAGCGTTACCTACGAGCAGTACTTC
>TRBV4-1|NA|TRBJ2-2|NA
CASSPTSGAGTGELFF
TGCGCCAGCAGCCCCACGTCGGGGGCTGGCACCGGGGAGCTGTTTTTT
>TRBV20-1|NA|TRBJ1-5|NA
CSAPQGSGQPQHF
TGCAGTGCTCCACAGGGTTCAGGACAGCCCCAGCATTTT
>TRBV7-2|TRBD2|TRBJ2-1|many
CAPVGAGGSYNEQFF
TGTGCCCCCGTAGGTGCGGGAGGGTCCTACAATGAGCAGTTCTTC
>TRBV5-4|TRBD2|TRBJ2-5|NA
CASSLASGRETQYF
TGTGCCAGCAGCTTGGCTAGCGGGAGGGAGACCCAGTACTTC
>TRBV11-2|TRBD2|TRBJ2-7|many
CASSLTSGASYEQYF
TGTGCCAGCAGCTTGACTAGCGGGGCTTCCTACGAGCAGTACTTC
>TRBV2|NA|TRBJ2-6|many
CASSEGFGANVLTF
TGTGCCAGCAGCGAGGGATTTGGGGCCAACGTCCTGACTTTC
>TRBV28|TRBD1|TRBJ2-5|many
CASSLAGGLGETQYF
TGTGCCAGCAGTTTGGCAGGGGGCTTAGGAGAGACCCAGTACTTC
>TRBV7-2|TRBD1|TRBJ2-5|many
CASSTDRGRRETQYF
TGTGCCAGCAGCACTGACAGGGGGCGGCGGGAGACCCAGTACTTC
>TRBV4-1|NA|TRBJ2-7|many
CASSDDRGSYEQYF
TGCGCCAGCAGCGACGACCGGGGCTCCTACGAGCAGTACTTC
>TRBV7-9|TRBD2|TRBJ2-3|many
CASSTSRVAGGADTQYF
TGTGCCAGCAGCACCAGTCGGGTAGCGGGAGGGGCGGATACGCAGTATTTT
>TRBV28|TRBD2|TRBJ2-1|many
CASSLVWGLAGEAYNEQFF
TGTGCCAGCTCCCTCGTTTGGGGGCTAGCGGGAGAGGCCTACAATGAGCAGTTCTTC
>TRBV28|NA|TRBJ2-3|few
CASSPAELPGLSEDTQYF
TGTGCCAGCAGTCCCGCGGAGTTGCCAGGGCTGTCGGAGGATACGCAGTATTTT
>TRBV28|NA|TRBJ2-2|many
CASSSNWLPGELFF
TGTGCCAGCAGCTCAAACTGGTTGCCCGGGGAGCTGTTTTTT
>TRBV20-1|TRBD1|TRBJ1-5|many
CSASRDSHSNQPQHF
TGCAGTGCTAGCCGGGACAGCCATAGCAATCAGCCCCAGCATTTT
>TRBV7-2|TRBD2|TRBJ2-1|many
CASTRGGGNEQFF
TGTGCCAGCACCCGTGGGGGGGGCAATGAGCAGTTCTTC
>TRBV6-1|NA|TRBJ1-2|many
CASSPKFTANYGYTF
TGTGCCAGCAGCCCAAAATTTACCGCTAACTATGGCTACACCTTC